This TCR beta chain came from a study of shared clonotypes between healthy human individuals. Regarding the study as a whole: Despite large depth, rarefaction showed incomplete sorted-subset sequencing.

Sequencing was performed with immunoSEQ multiplex PCR; in TCRdb, only in-frame clones are kept and a portion is missing. This table holds about 2.3 million clones, about 90% found once. About this clone: Its antigen remains unknown.

Germline loops: CDR1 MNHNS, CDR2 SASEGT. This CDR3 region has 13 residues. Trimming took 2 bases from V and 7 from J, leaving 9 bases between them. This TCR came from a man in his late teens or twenties in good health. Some clones in this sample may be carry-over from other donors' samples. The rearrangement links TRBV6-1 to TRBJ1-3; D gene unclear. Sequences were obtained from naive CD4+ T cells from PBMCs. Regarding subset: CD45RA+ positively selected. In DNA form, the CDR3 reads TGTGCCAGCAGTGAACAGAGAGGCAACACCATATATTTT. Amino acids: CASSEQRGNTIYF.